The 8 T cell receptor beta chains given below trace back to one sample, sequenced in a study of blood T cell repertoires in COVID-19. The method was immunoSEQ multiplex PCR; TCRdb's version includes in-frame clones alone and lacks a portion of them. Altogether under 200,000 clones are present, about 87% being singletons, with the ten largest covering 2% to 3%. The sample taken for sequencing was peripheral blood. The receptors originated from a man in his forties or fifties with active or convalescent COVID-19.

The V gene is TRBV4-2, the J gene TRBJ1-2; D is possibly TRBD1 (5 bases). The V and J ends lost 0 bases and 4 bases respectively, with 12 bases between them. The CDR3 has 15 amino acids. Germline CDR1 is LGHNA and CDR2 is YNFKEQ. This CDR3 is CASSQEEGLSYGYTF. CDR3 DNA sequence: TGTGCCAGCAGCCAAGAGGAGGGGTTAAGCTATGGCTACACCTTC.

J is TRBJ2-1 and V is TRBV11-3; 8 nucleotides match TRBD2. The V gene's germline CDR1 is SGHNT and CDR2 YENEEA. V lost 5 bases and J lost 10; bases outside the gene matches: 16. This CDR3 is 16 amino acids long. CDR3 sequence (DNA): TGTGCCAGCAGCCCAAAGCGGGGGTCCCAACTCGGGGAGCAGTTCTTC. Translated, it gives CASSPKRGSQLGEQFF.

The chain joins TRBV12-3 or TRBV12-4 to TRBJ1-3; D remains unclear. V was trimmed by 1 base and J by 4 bases, leaving 5 bases between them. CDR3 length: 13 residues. The CDR3 DNA reads TGTGCCAGCAGTTTAGGTCTGGGAAACACCATATATTTT. Amino acid sequence: CASSLGLGNTIYF.

CDR3 in DNA: TGTGCCAGCAGTGAAGTGGGGGGACTAGCGGGGGAGCAAGAGACCCAGTACTTC. Residues: CASSEVGGLAGEQETQYF. The chain is built from TRBV6-1 and TRBJ2-5; 14 nucleotides agree with TRBD2. Per germline, CDR1 MNHNS and CDR2 SASEGT. This CDR3 spans 18 amino acids. Germline trimming cut 1 base from V and 2 bases from J; bases unmatched to any gene: 6.

This clone was counted only a few times. This chain connects TRBV6-5 to TRBJ1-2, with D perhaps TRBD1 (5 bases). Germline V gene data show CDR1 as MNHEY and CDR2 as SVGAGI. This CDR3 has 14 residues. V shed 0 bases and J shed 8 bases, with 13 bases lying between them. The CDR3 loop reads CASSYSSRVIGYTF. The CDR3 coding sequence is TGTGCCAGCAGTTACTCGAGCAGGGTGATCGGCTACACCTTC.

CDR3 sequence: CASSPDRDQGYTF. DNA for the CDR3: TGTGCCAGCAGCCCGGACAGGGACCAAGGCTACACCTTC. The gene calls are TRBV7-3 and TRBJ1-2; TRBD1 matches 8 bases. Trimming took 5 bases from V and 8 from J; bases not matched to a gene: 7. The CDR3 is made up of 13 amino acids. Looked up from germline, CDR1 is SGHTA and CDR2 is FQGTGA.

The V gene is TRBV14, the J gene TRBJ1-2; D is possibly TRBD1 (6 bases). The germline V gene encodes CDR1 SGHDN and CDR2 FVKESK. The V gene lost 2 bases and the J gene lost 8 bases, with 18 bases spanning the gap. CDR3 length equals 15 residues. CDR3 DNA: TGTGCCAGCAGCCAAAATTTTCAGGGGCCGGGGGGCTACACCTTC. Translating gives CASSQNFQGPGGYTF.

V and J are TRBV2 and TRBJ2-6; perhaps TRBD2 as D (6 bases). This CDR3 contains 17 residues. CDR1 is SNHLY and CDR2 is FYNNEI in the germline V gene. V lost 4 bases, J lost 2 bases, and 15 bases lay in between. The CDR3 sequence: CASSGGLGTPGANVLTF. The CDR3 nucleotides are TGTGCCAGCAGTGGGGGACTCGGAACACCTGGGGCCAACGTCCTGACTTTC.